The 28 T cell receptor beta chains below all came from one sample that was sequenced in a study of T cell changes during pregnancy in multiple sclerosis. The method was immunoSEQ multiplex PCR; TCRdb's version includes in-frame clones alone and lacks a portion of them. In the table there are 130,000 or so clones, 96% of which are singletons. The sample consisted of peripheral blood, taken after pregnancy. These receptors all come from a female donor with multiple sclerosis, enrolled in a pregnancy study.

The J gene is TRBJ2-7, the V gene TRBV18; 12 positions agree with TRBD1. This CDR3 comprises 14 residues. J lost 5 bases, V lost 5 bases, and 4 bases had no gene match. The V gene's germline CDR1 is KGHSH and CDR2 LQKENI. As DNA, the CDR3 is TGTGCCAGCTCAAAGGGACAGGGGGCGAACGAGCAGTACTTC. Protein product: CASSKGQGANEQYF.

The chain couples TRBV27 to TRBJ1-5, with 7 bases lining up with TRBD1. This CDR3 region has 15 residues. V gave up 5 bases and J gave up 1 base; unmatched junction bases: 5. Germline V gene sequence: CDR1 MNHEY, CDR2 SMNVEV (reference sequence). CDR3 DNA: TGTGCCAGCAGTCGGACAGGTGGGAGCAATCAGCCCCAGCATTTT. This codes for CASSRTGGSNQPQHF.

The chain recombines TRBV6-1 with TRBJ1-1; D unclear. CDR3 length: 12 amino acids. Trimming took 7 bases from V and 4 from J, leaving 10 bases between them. Germline V gives CDR1 MNHNS, CDR2 SASEGT. CDR3 DNA sequence: TGTGCCAGCACCTCGGGAGGCACTGAAGCTTTCTTT. This translates into CASTSGGTEAFF.

The chain joins TRBV19 to TRBJ2-3, with 7 bases that match TRBD2. The germline V gene has CDR1 LNHDA and CDR2 SQIVND (reference sequence). The junction had 8 bases not matched to a gene; V was cut back by 7 bases and J by 4 bases. The CDR3 is 14 residues long. DNA for the CDR3: TGTGCCAGTATGGGGCTAGCGGTCGCAGATACGCAGTATTTT. Protein: CASMGLAVADTQYF.

This rearrangement joins TRBV18 to TRBJ2-7; D gene uncertain. V gave up 4 bases and J gave up 0 bases, with 10 bases separating them. This CDR3 is 14 amino acids long. CDR1 KGHSH and CDR2 LQKENI come from the germline V gene. CDR3 protein: CASSQDQDSYEQYF. The DNA of the CDR3 is TGTGCCAGCTCACAGGATCAGGACTCCTACGAGCAGTACTTC.

V and J are TRBV5-1 and TRBJ1-1; D ambiguous. Germline values: CDR1 SGHRS, CDR2 YFSETQ. This CDR3 spans 13 amino acids. V lost 2 bases and J lost 2, with 7 bases in between. CDR3 coding DNA: TGCGCCAGCAGCTTATTCAGAAACACTGAAGCTTTCTTT. Encoded protein: CASSLFRNTEAFF.

This chain uses TRBV9 with TRBJ2-5; TRBD1 matches at 10 bases. V lost 4 bases, J lost 5 bases, and 5 bases stayed unmatched. CDR1 SGDLS and CDR2 YYNGEE come from the germline V gene. The CDR3 spans 14 residues. CDR3 sequence reads: CASSTWTGGETQYF. The CDR3 DNA reads TGTGCCAGCAGCACCTGGACAGGGGGGGAGACCCAGTACTTC. The full variable domain, completed using reference TRBV9 and TRBJ2-5, is DSGVTQTPKHLITATGQRVTLRCSPRSGDLSVYWYQQSLDQGLQFLIQYYNGEERAKGNILERFSAQQFPDLHSELNLSSLELGDSALYFCASSTWTGGETQYFGPGTRLLVL.

This sequence joins TRBV7-8 and TRBJ1-2, with D hard to call. Deletions cut 1 base from V and 1 base from J, with 7 bases between. CDR3 length: 14 residues. Germline CDR1 reads SGHVS; CDR2 reads FQNEAQ. The CDR3 is CASSLGHNNYGYTF. The CDR3 DNA sequence: TGTGCCAGCAGCTTAGGACATAATAACTATGGCTACACCTTC.

The chain uses TRBV7-9 and TRBJ2-5; TRBD1 might be the D (5 bases). Germline values: CDR1 SEHNR, CDR2 FQNEAQ (reference sequence). CDR3 length: 16 amino acids. The germline V and J ends were trimmed by 3 bases and 1 base, with 15 bases remaining between them. CDR3 coding DNA: TGTGCCAGCAGCTTCACCCCCGGGCAGGGCCAAGAGACCCAGTACTTC. Translating it yields CASSFTPGQGQETQYF. The complete variable domain, with remaining parts taken from reference TRBV7-9 and TRBJ2-5, reads DTGVSQNPRHKITKRGQNVTFRCDPISEHNRLYWYRQTLGQGPEFLTYFQNEAQLEKSRLLSDRFSAERPKGSFSTLEIQRTEQGDSAMYLCASSFTPGQGQETQYFGPGTRLLVL.

The rearrangement uses TRBV4-1 and TRBJ2-3; D is uncertain. Germline assignment: CDR1 MGHRA and CDR2 YSYEKL. This CDR3 region has 16 residues. Trimming shortened V by 0 bases and J by 3 bases, and 13 bases separated the two germline ends. CDR3: CASSQEVALQTDTQYF. CDR3 DNA: TGCGCCAGCAGCCAAGAGGTGGCTCTTCAGACAGATACGCAGTATTTT.

CDR3 sequence reads: CASSSLKLAGSYNEQFF. The CDR3 region has the DNA TGTGCCAGCAGCTCACTGAAACTAGCGGGCTCCTACAATGAGCAGTTCTTC. The chain links TRBV5-4 to TRBJ2-1; 9 positions agree with TRBD2. CDR1 SGHNT and CDR2 YYREEE come from the germline V gene (reference sequence). The CDR3 spans 17 residues. J gave up 0 bases and V 3 bases, and 7 bases lay outside the gene matches.

In its sample, this clone was seen once. The CDR3 DNA reads as TGTGCCAGCAGCTCCGGGACAGGGGGTAGCGAGCAGTACTTC. It specifies CASSSGTGGSEQYF. This sequence joins TRBV13 and TRBJ2-7; 11 bases match TRBD1. V shed 4 bases and J 6 bases; nucleotides not matched to a gene: 5. Germline V gives CDR1 PRHDT, CDR2 FYEKMQ (reference sequence). The CDR3 contains 14 residues.

The chain joins TRBV27 to TRBJ1-4, with D possibly matching TRBD1 (6 bases). The CDR3 totals 14 residues. The V gene lost 5 bases and the J gene lost 10 bases, with 17 bases spanning the gap. Looked up from germline, CDR1 is MNHEY and CDR2 is SMNVEV (reference sequence). DNA for the CDR3: TGTGCCAGCAGTCTTCGACAGGAACTGGGAAAACTGTTTTTT. It codes for CASSLRQELGKLFF.

The rearrangement links TRBV27 to TRBJ2-2; 9 nucleotides align to TRBD2. CDR3 length equals 17 residues. Losses at the gene ends were 7 bases for V and 4 bases for J; bases not matched to a gene: 13. CDR1 is MNHEY and CDR2 is SMNVEV in the germline V gene (reference sequence). Here the CDR3 DNA reads TGTGCCAGCACCCCCTGGGGAGCGGGAGGAAGCACCGGGGAGCTGTTTTTT. Protein product: CASTPWGAGGSTGELFF.

This clone was seen just once. This chain links TRBV27 with TRBJ2-1; D not resolved. CDR3 size: 14 residues. V shed 3 bases and J shed 4 bases, with 10 bases lying between them. Germline CDR1 MNHEY, CDR2 SMNVEV (reference sequence). CDR3 residues: CASSFGHSYNEQFF. The CDR3 DNA sequence: TGTGCCAGCAGTTTTGGGCACTCATACAATGAGCAGTTCTTC.

The CDR3 reads CASSGWTSGDTQYF. In DNA, the CDR3 is TGTGCCAGCAGCGGATGGACTAGCGGAGATACGCAGTATTTT. This chain uses TRBV9 with TRBJ2-3; the match to TRBD2 covers 10 bases. CDR1 and CDR2 from the germline V gene are SGDLS and YYNGEE. CDR3 length: 14 residues. The J segment lost 5 bases and the V segment lost 3 bases, leaving 3 bases of the junction unmatched. Variable domain in full (rest from reference TRBV9 and TRBJ2-3): DSGVTQTPKHLITATGQRVTLRCSPRSGDLSVYWYQQSLDQGLQFLIQYYNGEERAKGNILERFSAQQFPDLHSELNLSSLELGDSALYFCASSGWTSGDTQYFGPGTRLTVL.

This clone is a singleton in its sample. The rearrangement uses TRBV29-1 and TRBJ2-1; TRBD1 agrees at 7 bases. The length of the CDR3 is 16 residues. V shed 6 bases, J shed 6 bases, and the junction held 17 bases outside the gene matches. CDR1 and CDR2 (germline): SQVTM, ANQGSEA. This CDR3 reads CSVRPWLRQGVNEQFF. CDR3 sequence (DNA): TGCAGCGTCCGTCCTTGGCTTAGACAGGGAGTCAATGAGCAGTTCTTC.

J is TRBJ2-1 and V is TRBV29-1; D call uncertain. The germline V gene encodes CDR1 SQVTM and CDR2 ANQGSEA. The CDR3 sequence is 17 residues long. The germline V and J ends were trimmed by 2 bases and 0 bases, with 17 bases remaining between them. The CDR3 region has the DNA TGCAGCGTTGAACTAAAGAGATCTCGAAGCTCCTACAATGAGCAGTTCTTC. Its protein is CSVELKRSRSSYNEQFF.

The chain is built from TRBV11-1 and TRBJ1-1; TRBD1 matches at 10 bases. The CDR3 is 16 amino acids. Trimming removed 2 bases from V and 1 base from J; junction bases left unmatched: 4. CDR1 and CDR2 (germline): SGHAT, FQDESV (reference sequence). The CDR3 spells CASSLTRTGGNTEAFF. CDR3 DNA: TGTGCCAGCAGCTTAACCAGGACAGGGGGGAACACTGAAGCTTTCTTT. Using reference TRBV11-1 and TRBJ1-1 for the parts outside the CDR3, the full variable domain is EAEVAQSPRYKITEKSQAVAFWCDPISGHATLYWYRQILGQGPELLVQFQDESVVDDSQLPKDRFSAERLKGVDSTLKIQPAELGDSAMYLCASSLTRTGGNTEAFFGQGTRLTVV.

This chain links TRBV19 with TRBJ2-3; a possible D gene is TRBD2 (6 bases). This CDR3 region has 15 residues. CDR1 and CDR2 (germline): LNHDA, SQIVND (reference sequence). Trimming shortened V by 5 bases and J by 1 base, and 13 bases separated the two germline ends. CDR3 sequence: CASSQGGTGTDTQYF. The CDR3 DNA follows: TGTGCCAGTAGTCAGGGAGGAACGGGCACAGATACGCAGTATTTT.

This clone was counted a single time. This chain links TRBV19 with TRBJ1-2; 9 nucleotides align to TRBD1. This CDR3 contains 14 residues. CDR1 is LNHDA and CDR2 is SQIVND in the germline V gene (reference sequence). Trimming took 7 bases from V and 4 from J; bases not matched to a gene: 7. Written as DNA, the CDR3 is TGTGCCAGTACCCCGGGACAGGGAGGCTATGGCTACACCTTC. This encodes CASTPGQGGYGYTF.

The rearrangement joins TRBV20-1 to TRBJ2-7; the D gene is possibly TRBD2 (5 bases). Germline CDR1 DFQATT, CDR2 SNEGSKA (reference sequence). CDR3 length: 11 amino acids. The V gene lost 6 bases and the J gene lost 9 bases, with 15 bases spanning the gap. This CDR3 is CSATPVEGQYF. The CDR3 DNA follows: TGCAGTGCCACGCCCGTTGAGGGGCAGTACTTC.

This chain uses TRBV19 with TRBJ2-5, with D tentatively TRBD1 (5 bases). The CDR3 is 12 residues long. Germline V lookup: CDR1 LNHDA, CDR2 SQIVND (reference sequence). Trimming stripped 7 bases from V and 2 bases from J, with 8 bases between. The CDR3 DNA sequence: TGTGCCAGTATGGACATTCAAGAGACCCAGTACTTC. Translated: CASMDIQETQYF.

This clone is a singleton in its sample. The rearrangement links TRBV6-5 to TRBJ2-3; 12 bases match TRBD1. Per the germline V gene, CDR1 is MNHEY and CDR2 is SVGAGI. Losses at the gene ends were 5 bases for V and 4 bases for J; bases not matched to a gene: 1. The CDR3 extends over 14 amino acids. The CDR3 sequence: CASSGTGGPDTQYF. In DNA form, the CDR3 reads TGTGCCAGCAGTGGGACAGGGGGCCCAGATACGCAGTATTTT.

V and J are TRBV6-5 and TRBJ2-1, with a weak D call TRBD2 (5 bases). This CDR3 comprises 13 residues. Trimming removed 7 bases from V and 1 base from J, with 8 bases in between. The germline V gene encodes CDR1 MNHEY and CDR2 SVGAGI. The CDR3 here is CASIGKSYNEQFF. DNA of the CDR3: TGTGCCAGCATCGGGAAGTCCTACAATGAGCAGTTCTTC.

This chain connects TRBV10-3 to TRBJ2-7; 9 bases map to TRBD2. Looked up from germline, CDR1 is ENHRY and CDR2 is SYGVKD. The CDR3 has 15 amino acids. The trim removed 3 bases at V and 5 bases at J, leaving 8 bases unmatched. CDR3 sequence (DNA): TGTGCCATCAGTGAAAGGCGGGAGGGCCAAGACGAGCAGTACTTC. Protein: CAISERREGQDEQYF.

V and J are TRBV4-1 and TRBJ2-7; 9 bases map to TRBD2. V was clipped by 3 bases and J by 3 bases; unmatched bases: 3. Germline CDR1 reads MGHRA; CDR2 reads YSYEKL. This CDR3 is 14 amino acids long. For the CDR3, the DNA is TGCGCCAGCAGCCATCTAGCGGGAATCTACGAGCAGTACTTC. Translation gives CASSHLAGIYEQYF.

The V gene is TRBV9, the J gene TRBJ1-3; D uncertain. Trimming shortened V by 0 bases and J by 1 base, and 14 bases separated the two germline ends. Looked up from germline, CDR1 is SGDLS and CDR2 is YYNGEE. The CDR3 consists of 17 residues. DNA of the CDR3: TGTGCCAGCAGCGTAGTTGGAGGAGAGGTTTCTGGAAACACCATATATTTT. This sequence encodes CASSVVGGEVSGNTIYF.